This TCR beta chain was sequenced during a study of cytomegalovirus exposure and HLA in healthy donors. Points on this clone: Its matching antigen is unknown.

It was with 60 Vbeta and 13 Jbeta primers that the PCR ran. TCRdb keeps only in-frame clones here, not all; method: immunoSEQ multiplex PCR. The repertoire holds around 150,000 clones, with over 80% as singletons. This donor lacks a recorded CMV serostatus. Study-wide results and limits: Most TCRs appeared rarely, but some public TCRs recurred in many donors. Diagnosis of cytomegalovirus status made by the classifier reportedly showed high specificity and sensitivity.

Per germline, CDR1 SQVTM and CDR2 ANQGSEA. V was trimmed by 5 bases and J by 8 bases, leaving 12 bases between them. The CDR3 contains 11 residues. The V call is TRBV29-1, the J call TRBJ1-2, with D possibly matching TRBD1 (6 bases). This sequence originates from a human donor in good health. Input material: PBMCs. The CDR3 nucleotides are TGCAGCGTTTTTCGGGACATCGGCTACACCTTC. Translating it yields CSVFRDIGYTF.